A selection of T cell receptor beta chains follows, all from one sample in a study of Graves' ophthalmopathy and Graves' hyperthyroidism. One entry per CDR3 protein, called by TCRdb with MiXCR from the multiplex PCR reads. The sample has over a million distinct CDR3 sequences, about 40% seen once. The sequencing sample was made of peripheral blood or thyroid tissue (not recorded which). These receptors all come from an adult man with Graves' hyperthyroidism. Both conserved end residues are part of each CDR3. Each record gives: V gene, clone size, D gene, J gene, CDR3 protein, CDR3 DNA. A D gene is named only where the DNA matches it firmly. Size tells how often a clone was seen (once, few, many) or the class of an expanded clone, and some rows leave it out.

TRBV7-9	NA	TRBD2	TRBJ2-7	CASRPHRPGLDPEQYF	TGTGCCAGCAGACCCCATCGACCGGGACTAGATCCCGAGCAGTACTTC
TRBV19	many	NA	TRBJ1-1	CASSATGSYTEAFF	TGTGCCAGTAGTGCCACAGGTAGTTACACTGAAGCTTTCTTT
TRBV19	many	NA	TRBJ1-2	CASREDIYGYTF	TGTGCCAGTAGGGAGGACATCTATGGCTACACCTTC
TRBV20-1	many	TRBD1	TRBJ1-1	CSARDRRGHNTEAFF	TGCAGTGCTAGAGATCGCAGGGGGCACAACACTGAAGCTTTCTTT
TRBV15	many	TRBD2	TRBJ2-7	CATSRDLASGRSEQYF	TGTGCCACCAGCAGAGACTTAGCTAGCGGGAGATCCGAGCAGTACTTC
TRBV11-2	many	NA	TRBJ2-5	CASSLDGSPQETQYF	TGTGCCAGCAGCTTAGACGGCAGTCCCCAAGAGACCCAGTACTTC
TRBV2	NA	NA	TRBJ2-2	CAGSQGSNTGELFF	TGTGCCGGCAGTCAGGGGAGTAACACCGGGGAGCTGTTTTTT
TRBV20-1	few	NA	TRBJ1-5	CSASSGAGGNQPQHF	TGCAGTGCTAGTTCGGGGGCCGGGGGCAATCAGCCCCAGCATTTT
TRBV7-8	many	NA	TRBJ1-5	CASSDGANQPQHF	TGTGCCAGCAGCGACGGGGCTAATCAGCCCCAGCATTTT
TRBV29-1	NA	TRBD1	TRBJ1-2	CSVARDRGYGYTF	TGCAGCGTTGCCCGGGACAGGGGTTATGGCTACACCTTC
TRBV29-1	many	TRBD1	TRBJ2-5	CSVEGPGQGGSRETQYF	TGCAGCGTTGAAGGACCCGGACAGGGGGGTTCCCGGGAGACCCAGTACTTC
TRBV7-2	NA	TRBD2	TRBJ2-5	CASSFLPYGGALQETQYF	TGTGCCAGCAGCTTTCTTCCCTACGGGGGGGCCTTACAAGAGACCCAGTACTTC
TRBV7-8	NA	NA	TRBJ1-5	CASNRDAGGISNQPQHF	TGCGCCAGCAACCGGGACGCGGGGGGGATTAGCAATCAGCCCCAGCATTTT
TRBV6-6	many	NA	TRBJ1-5	CASSWGFSNQPQHF	TGTGCCAGCAGTTGGGGCTTTAGCAATCAGCCCCAGCATTTT
TRBV19	NA	TRBD2	TRBJ2-1	CASSMGREGPFGEQFF	TGTGCCAGTAGTATGGGGCGGGAGGGCCCTTTCGGTGAGCAGTTCTTC
TRBV5-1	few	NA	TRBJ1-6	CASSLRDKNNSPLHF	TGCGCCAGCAGCTTGAGGGACAAGAATAATTCACCCCTCCACTTT
TRBV19	NA	NA	TRBJ1-5	CASAHGGQPQHF	TGTGCCAGTGCCCATGGGGGGCAGCCCCAGCATTTT
TRBV7-9	many	NA	TRBJ2-5	CASSLVRGASETQYF	TGTGCCAGCAGCTTAGTCAGGGGGGCATCGGAGACCCAGTACTTC
TRBV2	few	TRBD1	TRBJ1-2	CASSPRTGGGYTF	TGTGCCAGCAGTCCCCGGACAGGAGGTGGCTACACCTTC
TRBV20-1	many	TRBD2	TRBJ2-5	CSAGTSRAQYF	TGCAGTGCTGGGACTAGCCGGGCCCAGTACTTC
TRBV11-2	many	NA	TRBJ1-3	CASSLAAAGNTIYF	TGTGCCAGCAGCTTAGCTGCGGCGGGAAACACCATATATTTT
TRBV7-9	many	NA	TRBJ2-7	CASSSALVFRGYEQYF	TGTGCCAGCAGCTCAGCCCTGGTGTTTCGGGGCTACGAGCAGTACTTC
TRBV6-1	many	NA	TRBJ1-6	CASSETGRYNSPLHF	TGTGCCAGCAGTGAAACCGGCAGATACAATTCACCCCTCCACTTT
TRBV7-4	NA	NA	TRBJ2-7	CASSQIVSTYEQYF	TGCGCCAGCAGCCAAATAGTCTCAACCTACGAGCAGTACTTC
TRBV5-1	NA	NA	TRBJ2-2	CASSLVVGRNTGELFF	TGCGCCAGCAGCTTGGTAGTGGGAAGAAACACCGGGGAGCTGTTTTTT
TRBV7-8	NA	NA	TRBJ2-7	CASSLAFRAQYF	TGTGCCAGCAGCTTAGCGTTTAGGGCGCAGTACTTC
TRBV2	NA	TRBD2	TRBJ2-7	CASSKGREGPYEQYF	TGTGCCAGCAGTAAGGGGCGGGAGGGTCCCTACGAGCAGTACTTC
TRBV6-6	NA	TRBD2	TRBJ2-7	CASSLVASGGEYF	TGTGCCAGCAGCTTAGTGGCTAGCGGAGGGGAGTACTTC
TRBV29-1	NA	TRBD2	TRBJ2-7	CSPSWTSRYEQYF	TGCAGCCCTTCCTGGACTAGCCGGTACGAGCAGTACTTC
TRBV7-9	NA	NA	TRBJ1-1	CASSSFQTGPTEAFF	TGTGCCAGCAGTTCCTTCCAGACAGGCCCCACTGAAGCTTTCTTT
TRBV7-9	NA	NA	TRBJ1-2	CASSLMGPDDYGYTF	TGTGCCAGCAGCTTGATGGGCCCAGACGACTATGGCTACACCTTC
TRBV24-1	many	TRBD1	TRBJ1-5	CATSDQRDREGQPQHF	TGTGCCACCAGTGACCAACGGGACAGGGAAGGTCAGCCCCAGCATTTT
TRBV29-1	NA	NA	TRBJ1-1	CSVEDQQKAFF	TGCAGCGTTGAAGATCAACAGAAAGCTTTCTTT
TRBV12-3/TRBV12-4	many	NA	TRBJ1-1	CASSLGTLEAFF	TGTGCCAGCAGTTTGGGGACTCTTGAAGCTTTCTTT
TRBV20-1	many	TRBD1	TRBJ1-5	CSAETGGSNQPQHF	TGCAGTGCCGAGACAGGGGGGAGCAATCAGCCCCAGCATTTT
TRBV20-1	NA	TRBD1	TRBJ2-2	CSAPNPGGVARELFF	TGCAGTGCTCCCAATCCAGGGGGTGTGGCCAGGGAGCTGTTTTTT
TRBV5-1	many	NA	TRBJ1-2	CASSSIRNSVHTF	TGCGCCAGCAGCTCGATACGCAACAGCGTTCACACCTTC
TRBV10-3	many	NA	TRBJ1-6	CAIKPDRPGNSPLHF	TGTGCCATCAAACCCGACCGACCCGGGAATTCACCCCTCCACTTT
TRBV20-1	NA	TRBD1	TRBJ2-2	CSAQTGITGELFF	TGCAGTGCTCAGACAGGGATCACCGGGGAGCTGTTTTTT
TRBV28	NA	TRBD1	TRBJ2-5	CASSLTRRGQSIRETQYF	TGTGCCAGCAGTTTAACGAGAAGGGGACAGAGCATTCGGGAGACCCAGTACTTC
TRBV15	few	NA	TRBJ2-1	CATSRDKGSYNEQFF	TGTGCCACCAGCAGGGACAAGGGCTCCTACAATGAGCAGTTCTTC
TRBV5-5	few	NA	TRBJ1-2	CASSVGWVQNYGYTF	TGTGCCAGCAGCGTCGGATGGGTACAGAACTATGGCTACACCTTC
TRBV6-2/TRBV6-3	NA	NA	TRBJ1-1	CASSYSGTIMDTEAFF	TGTGCCAGCAGTTACTCTGGGACTATTATGGACACTGAAGCTTTCTTT
TRBV7-9	few	NA	TRBJ2-7	CASSLGGDPLYEQYF	TGTGCCAGCAGCTTGGGGGGCGACCCCCTCTACGAGCAGTACTTC
TRBV6-7	NA	NA	TRBJ2-5	CASSYGPLTRETQYF	TGTGCCAGCAGTTACGGGCCCCTAACAAGAGAGACCCAGTACTTC